Following are 27 T cell receptor beta chains from one sample sequenced in a study of blood T cell repertoires in COVID-19 (dated by TCRdb to 2019 to 2021). Libraries were made using the immunoSEQ multiplex PCR assay. TCRdb took this table from immuneACCESS and kept in-frame rearrangements with V and J called. Such tables lack part of the clones; where checked against another copy, unresolved V genes explain under half of the gap, and the rest is unexplained. This sample lists more than 400,000 clones; less than 95% were detected once. 0.55% to 0.75% of the sample is taken by the ten largest. Specimen: PBMCs or T cells enriched from blood (not recorded which). These receptors came from a man aged 18 to 30 who had recovered from COVID-19.

The J gene is TRBJ2-5, the V gene TRBV7-8, with TRBD2 identical over 9 bases. Germline V gene lookup returns CDR1 SGHVS and CDR2 FQNEAQ. The CDR3 contains 16 residues. The trim removed 4 bases at V and 5 bases at J, leaving 11 bases unmatched. CDR3: CASSSLGGRATETQYF. DNA for the CDR3: TGTGCCAGCAGCTCGCTGGGCGGGAGGGCCACCGAGACCCAGTACTTC.

This sequence joins TRBV10-3 and TRBJ2-7; 11 bases are shared with TRBD2. With 6 bases clipped from V and 5 bases from J, the junction kept 6 bases outside the gene matches. The CDR3 runs to 14 residues. Germline CDR1 is ENHRY and CDR2 is SYGVKD. Here the CDR3 DNA reads TGTGCCATCAGCCAGACTAGCGGGGTGGACGAGCAGTACTTC. As protein: CAISQTSGVDEQYF.

V and J are TRBV9 and TRBJ2-2, with a tentative D call TRBD1 (6 bases). CDR1 SGDLS and CDR2 YYNGEE come from the germline V gene. There are 14 residues in the CDR3. The V and J ends lost 5 bases and 5 bases respectively, with 13 bases between them. The CDR3 DNA reads as TGTGCCAGCAGTCTGGGACAACCGACCGGGGAGCTGTTTTTT. Amino acids: CASSLGQPTGELFF.

The V gene is TRBV15, the J gene TRBJ1-1; tentative D call: TRBD1 (6 bases). CDR3 length equals 14 residues. Germline CDR1 LNHNV, CDR2 YYDKDF (reference sequence). V was shortened by 1 base and J by 6 bases, with 12 bases between the two germline ends. CDR3 in DNA: TGTGCCACCAGCAGAGGCACACAGGGAGCTGAAGCTTTCTTT. Protein: CATSRGTQGAEAFF.

This clone was detected once. This rearrangement joins TRBV5-1 to TRBJ1-2; 8 bases map to TRBD1. CDR1 and CDR2 from the germline V gene are SGHRS and YFSETQ. Trimming cost V 0 bases and J 5 bases; bases outside gene matches: 3. The length of the CDR3 is 14 residues. The CDR3 loop is CASSLVTGGYGYTF. The DNA for the CDR3 is TGCGCCAGCAGCTTGGTAACAGGGGGTTATGGCTACACCTTC.

The V call is TRBV2, the J call TRBJ1-1; D uncertain. This CDR3 is built from 11 residues. Germline V gene lookup returns CDR1 SNHLY and CDR2 FYNNEI. The V end lost 6 bases, the J end lost 3 bases, and 5 bases lay between the germline ends. CDR3 sequence: CASSLYTEAFF. The CDR3 coding sequence is TGTGCCAGCAGCTTATACACTGAAGCTTTCTTT.

CDR3 sequence (DNA): TGTGCCTGGAGTGTAAACAGGGGCACTGAAGCTTTCTTT. Protein product: CAWSVNRGTEAFF. This chain uses TRBV30 with TRBJ1-1; 7 positions match TRBD1. This CDR3 contains 13 residues. Germline CDR1 reads GTSNPN; CDR2 reads SVGIG (reference sequence). V shed 0 bases, J shed 4 bases, and the junction held 2 bases outside the gene matches.

This chain uses TRBV5-1 with TRBJ1-2, with D unresolved. The germline V gene encodes CDR1 SGHRS and CDR2 YFSETQ. The V end was cut by 0 bases, the J end by 4 bases, with 16 bases between. This CDR3 spans 16 amino acids. The CDR3 region has the DNA TGCGCCAGCAGCTTGGAGTTGGCCGGGTACGGCTATGGCTACACCTTC. Its translation: CASSLELAGYGYGYTF.

J is TRBJ1-3 and V is TRBV10-1; D might be TRBD1 (5 bases). The CDR3 is made up of 14 amino acids. V was pared by 7 bases and J by 1 base, with 11 bases between. The germline V gene has CDR1 WNHNN and CDR2 SYGVQD (reference sequence). The DNA for the CDR3 is TGCGCCAGCACCCCTGGGGGGTCTGGAAACACCATATATTTT. Translation gives CASTPGGSGNTIYF.

The gene calls are TRBV10-1 and TRBJ1-1; 8 bases are shared with TRBD1. The germline V gene encodes CDR1 WNHNN and CDR2 SYGVQD (reference sequence). This CDR3 region has 14 residues. V was pared by 4 bases and J by 1 base, with 2 bases of the junction left unmatched. The CDR3 nucleotides are TGCGCCAGCAGTGGACAGGGGAAGAACACTGAAGCTTTCTTT. Residues: CASSGQGKNTEAFF.

This clone was counted only a few times. This chain uses TRBV27 with TRBJ1-1; 8 bases are a match to TRBD1. Germline V lookup: CDR1 MNHEY, CDR2 SMNVEV (reference sequence). The V and J ends lost 5 bases and 11 bases, in that order; junction bases with no gene match: 13. CDR3 size: 14 residues. DNA for the CDR3: TGTGCCAGCAGTCCTCTTGGACAGGGAGGACGCGCTTTCTTT. Protein product: CASSPLGQGGRAFF.

This clone was recorded only once. The chain carries TRBV7-6 and TRBJ1-1; TRBD1 aligns across 7 bases. The CDR3 loop spans 14 amino acids. V dropped 4 bases and J dropped 5; count of bases not matched to a gene: 7. The germline V gene has CDR1 SGHVS and CDR2 FNYEAQ. The CDR3 is CASSSDRDGTEAFF. CDR3 sequence (DNA): TGTGCCAGCAGCTCAGACAGGGACGGAACTGAAGCTTTCTTT.

V usage is TRBV5-1 and J usage is TRBJ1-6, with a weak D call TRBD1 (6 bases). CDR1 SGHRS and CDR2 YFSETQ come from the germline V gene. Deletions cut 4 bases from V and 14 bases from J, with 16 bases between. The CDR3 is made up of 13 amino acids. The chain's CDR3 is CASSEDSQGALHF. Written as DNA, the CDR3 is TGCGCCAGCAGCGAGGACAGCCAAGGAGCCCTCCACTTT.

DNA of the CDR3: TGTGCCAGCAGCTTGGGAGCCAGGGGTGGTTACAATGAGCAGTTCTTC. Encoded protein: CASSLGARGGYNEQFF. The V and J genes are TRBV5-5 and TRBJ2-1; possible D gene TRBD1, 6 bases. CDR1 is SGHKS, CDR2 YYEKEE, per germline (reference sequence). CDR3 length: 16 amino acids. V dropped 0 bases and J dropped 4 bases, with 14 bases sitting between them.

Note on this clone: One junction end does not reproduce the germline sequence, and a read error may be involved. V gene TRBV4-1 combines with J gene TRBJ1-6; D unresolved. Germline V lookup: CDR1 MGHRA, CDR2 YSYEKL. The CDR3 has 13 residues. The CDR3 loop reads CASSQSSNSPLHF. The DNA for the CDR3 is TGCGCCAGCAGCCAATCCTCTAATTCACCCCTCCACTTT.

This clone was seen just once. CDR3 sequence (DNA): TGTGCCAGTATGACAGGACTTGGAAACACCATATATTTT. Its translation: CASMTGLGNTIYF. The chain recombines TRBV19 with TRBJ1-3, with D maybe TRBD1 (6 bases). This CDR3 comprises 13 residues. Germline loops: CDR1 LNHDA, CDR2 SQIVND (reference sequence). V dropped 7 bases and J dropped 3 bases, with 10 bases sitting between them.

The chain couples TRBV7-6 to TRBJ1-5; 8 nucleotides agree with TRBD1. The CDR3 runs to 16 residues. V shed 1 base, J shed 9 bases, and the junction held 11 bases outside the gene matches. Looked up from germline, CDR1 is SGHVS and CDR2 is FNYEAQ. For the CDR3, the DNA is TGTGCCAGCAGCTTAGAATTGGGACAGGATTTGAGGCCCCAGCATTTT. Residues: CASSLELGQDLRPQHF.

V gene TRBV28 combines with J gene TRBJ1-2; unclear D gene. The CDR3 consists of 10 residues. V gave up 6 bases and J gave up 7 bases, with 6 bases separating them. Looked up from germline, CDR1 is MDHEN and CDR2 is SYDVKM. The CDR3 DNA reads as TGTGCCAGCAGACGCAGTGGCTACACCTTC. It is translated as CASRRSGYTF.

The chain uses TRBV6-5 and TRBJ2-1, with 8 bases that match TRBD1. The ends lost 0 bases at V and 3 bases at J; junction bases unmatched: 1. The CDR3 totals 15 residues. From germline, CDR1 is MNHEY and CDR2 SVGAGI. The CDR3 sequence: CASSYSTGGYNEQFF. CDR3 nucleotides: TGTGCCAGCAGTTACTCAACAGGGGGCTACAATGAGCAGTTCTTC.

The V call is TRBV5-1, the J call TRBJ2-5; tentatively, D is TRBD1 (5 bases). Per germline, CDR1 SGHRS and CDR2 YFSETQ. V dropped 0 bases and J dropped 4 bases, with 13 bases sitting between them. CDR3 size: 15 residues. This CDR3 reads CASSLGQSGLETQYF. DNA for the CDR3: TGCGCCAGCAGCTTGGGACAGTCGGGCTTAGAGACCCAGTACTTC.

The rearrangement uses TRBV12-3 or TRBV12-4 and TRBJ1-2; D is possibly TRBD1 (6 bases). This CDR3 spans 11 amino acids. Trimming pared 4 bases from V and 14 bases from J, leaving 14 bases between. The CDR3 coding sequence is TGTGCCAGCAGTTCCCCCGGACAGAAGACCTTC. Encoded protein: CASSSPGQKTF.

The table lists this clone with a count of one. The chain employs TRBV5-4 and TRBJ2-2; 7 nucleotides agree with TRBD1. CDR1 SGHNT and CDR2 YYREEE come from the germline V gene (reference sequence). The CDR3 spans 15 residues. V trimming: 3 bases; J trimming: 4 bases; junction bases outside the gene matches: 6. The CDR3 DNA follows: TGTGCCAGCAGCTGGGACAGTTCCCCCACCGGGGAGCTGTTTTTT. It translates to CASSWDSSPTGELFF. The variable domain in full, completed from reference TRBV5-4 and TRBJ2-2, reads ETGVTQSPTHLIKTRGQQVTLRCSSQSGHNTVSWYQQALGQGPQFIFQYYREEENGRGNFPPRFSGLQFPNYSSELNVNALELDDSALYLCASSWDSSPTGELFFGEGSRLTVL.

J is TRBJ2-7 and V is TRBV7-2; a possible D gene is TRBD1 (5 bases). V dropped 1 base and J dropped 3 bases, with 13 bases sitting between them. The CDR3 has 15 amino acids. Germline V gene sequence: CDR1 SGHTA, CDR2 FQGNSA. The CDR3 nucleotides are TGTGCCAGCAGCTTAGAGGGCAGGGTGATCTACGAGCAGTACTTC. This sequence encodes CASSLEGRVIYEQYF.

The rearrangement joins TRBV5-8 to TRBJ2-7; D might be TRBD1 (7 bases). Per the germline V gene, CDR1 is SGHTS and CDR2 is YDEGEE. V lost 4 bases and J lost 0, with 14 bases in between. The CDR3 has 15 amino acids. The CDR3: CASSRRDSFSYEQYF. CDR3 nucleotide sequence: TGTGCCAGCAGCAGGAGGGACAGCTTCTCCTACGAGCAGTACTTC.

The chain has TRBV18 and TRBJ1-2; TRBD1 is a possible D gene (5 bases). Germline assignment: CDR1 KGHSH and CDR2 LQKENI. V was shortened by 2 bases and J by 3 bases, with 10 bases between the two germline ends. The CDR3 has 14 amino acids. CDR3 region: CASSPTAGHYGYTF. CDR3 bases: TGTGCCAGCTCACCAACCGCAGGGCACTATGGCTACACCTTC. Variable domain in full (rest from reference TRBV18 and TRBJ1-2): NAGVMQNPRHLVRRRGQEARLRCSPMKGHSHVYWYRQLPEEGLKFMVYLQKENIIDESGMPKERFSAEFPKEGPSILRIQQVVRGDSAAYFCASSPTAGHYGYTFGSGTRLTVV.

The chain combines TRBV6-5 with TRBJ1-4; D might be TRBD1 (5 bases). Trimming shortened V by 6 bases and J by 7 bases, and 15 bases separated the two germline ends. Looked up from germline, CDR1 is MNHEY and CDR2 is SVGAGI. The CDR3 has 14 residues. CDR3 nucleotides: TGTGCCAGCAGCCGGGACCCGGGGGGTGAAAAACTGTTTTTT. Protein product: CASSRDPGGEKLFF.

In its sample, this clone was seen once. The chain carries TRBV18 and TRBJ1-2; 9 bases match TRBD1. The trim removed 6 bases at V and 2 bases at J, leaving 4 bases unmatched. The CDR3 has 14 amino acids. CDR1 KGHSH and CDR2 LQKENI come from the germline V gene. CDR3 sequence: CASSDRGVNYGYTF. CDR3 nucleotides: TGTGCCAGCTCGGACAGGGGTGTCAACTATGGCTACACCTTC.